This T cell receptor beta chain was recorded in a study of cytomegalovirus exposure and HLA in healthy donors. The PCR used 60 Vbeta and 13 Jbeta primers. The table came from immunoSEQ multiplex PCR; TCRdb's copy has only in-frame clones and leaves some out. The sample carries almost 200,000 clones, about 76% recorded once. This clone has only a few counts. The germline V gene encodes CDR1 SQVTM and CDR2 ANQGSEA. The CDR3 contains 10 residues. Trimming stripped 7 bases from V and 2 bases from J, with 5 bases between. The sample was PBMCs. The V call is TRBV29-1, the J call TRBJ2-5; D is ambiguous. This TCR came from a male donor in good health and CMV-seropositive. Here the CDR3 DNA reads TGCAGCGCAACTCAAGAGACCCAGTACTTC. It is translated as CSATQETQYF.